This T cell receptor beta chain derives from a study of blood T cells in healthy people across ages. Study-wide findings and caveats: Unsorted PBMCs prevented conclusive naive versus antigen-experienced comparison. Because donor CMV status was unknown, expanded clonotype changes were possibly confounded.

Trimming removed 6 bases from V and 4 bases from J, with 19 bases in between. The CDR3 spans 15 residues. Germline V gene sequence: CDR1 SGHRS, CDR2 YFSETQ. As to this clonotype: The antigen is not known.

Together with a sample-barcoded 5' primer, a J-beta primer mix was included in a second PCR lasting about 7 to 11 cycles. MiXCR, run by TCRdb on the 5' RACE reads, gives a single entry per CDR3 protein. The sample carries 600,000 to 850,000 distinct CDR3 sequences, approximately 39% recorded once. Sample: blood. This receptor was identified in a woman in her fifties or sixties in good health. The chain has TRBV5-1 and TRBJ1-1; maybe TRBD1 (5 bases). Here the CDR3 DNA reads TGCGCCAGCATCTCGGATGGACATCCGGCCACTGAAGCTTTCTTT. As protein: CASISDGHPATEAFF.